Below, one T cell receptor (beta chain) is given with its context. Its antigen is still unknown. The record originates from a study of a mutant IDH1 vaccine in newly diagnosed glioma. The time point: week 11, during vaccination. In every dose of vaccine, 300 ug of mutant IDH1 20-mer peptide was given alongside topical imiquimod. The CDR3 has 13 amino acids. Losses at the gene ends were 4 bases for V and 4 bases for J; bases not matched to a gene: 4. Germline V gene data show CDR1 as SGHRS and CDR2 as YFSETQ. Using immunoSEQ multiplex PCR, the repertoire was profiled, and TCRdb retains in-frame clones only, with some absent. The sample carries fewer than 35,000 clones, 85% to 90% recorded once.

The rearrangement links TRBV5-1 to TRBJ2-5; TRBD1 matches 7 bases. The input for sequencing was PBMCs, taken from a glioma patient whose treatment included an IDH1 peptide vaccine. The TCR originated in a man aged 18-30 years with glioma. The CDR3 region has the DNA TGCGCCAGCAGCCCATACAGGGGAGAGACCCAGTACTTC. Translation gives CASSPYRGETQYF. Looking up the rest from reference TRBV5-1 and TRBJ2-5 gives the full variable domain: KAGVTQTPRYLIKTRGQQVTLSCSPISGHRSVSWYQQTPGQGLQFLFEYFSETQRNKGNFPGRFSGRQFSNSRSEMNVSTLELGDSALYLCASSPYRGETQYFGPGTRLLVL.